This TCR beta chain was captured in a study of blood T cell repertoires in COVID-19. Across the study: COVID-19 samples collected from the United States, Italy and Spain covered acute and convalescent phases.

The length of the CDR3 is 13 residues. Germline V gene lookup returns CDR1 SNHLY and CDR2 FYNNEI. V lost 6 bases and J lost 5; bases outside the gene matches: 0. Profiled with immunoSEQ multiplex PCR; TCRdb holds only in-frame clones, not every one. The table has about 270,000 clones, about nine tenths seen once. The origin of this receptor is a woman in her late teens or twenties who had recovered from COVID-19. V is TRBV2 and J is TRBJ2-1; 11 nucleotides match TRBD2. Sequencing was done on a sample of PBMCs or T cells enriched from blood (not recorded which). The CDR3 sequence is CASRTSGNNEQFF. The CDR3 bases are TGTGCCAGCAGGACTAGCGGGAACAATGAGCAGTTCTTC.